This T cell receptor beta chain was observed in a study of T cell changes during pregnancy in multiple sclerosis. V was cut by 6 bases and J by 4 bases, with 9 bases left in between. This CDR3 spans 13 amino acids. The germline gives CDR1 MGHDK, CDR2 SYGVNS. TCRdb's copy holds only in-frame clones and misses some; the assay was immunoSEQ multiplex PCR. Of over 50,000 clones listed, approximately 90% are singletons. V is TRBV25-1 and J is TRBJ1-4, with no clear D. This clonotype was obtained from a female donor with multiple sclerosis, enrolled in a pregnancy study. The source was CD4+ T cells from peripheral blood mononuclear cells, collected in the third trimester of pregnancy. CDR3 nucleotides: TGTGCCAGCAGATTAGGGAGTAATGAAAAACTGTTTTTT. Its translation: CASRLGSNEKLFF.